A single sample gave rise to the 21 T cell receptor beta chains below, sequenced in a study of T-cell memory formation after mild COVID-19. TCRdb analysed the 5' RACE reads with MiXCR anew, one entry per CDR3 protein. Of roughly 280,000 distinct CDR3 sequences listed, less than 9.5% are singletons. Material: PBMCs or a T cell subset sorted from them (not recorded which). The receptors originated from a man aged 18 to 35 who had mild COVID-19 (a few samples of this study predate the infection). Cell type and time point are not known.

This chain links TRBV10-3 with TRBJ1-2; D not certain. The CDR3 covers 13 residues. The germline V gene has CDR1 ENHRY and CDR2 SYGVKD. V was trimmed by 0 bases and J by 4 bases, leaving 6 bases between them. The CDR3 here is CAISESKSYGYTF. CDR3 coding DNA: TGTGCCATCAGTGAGTCAAAGAGCTATGGCTACACCTTC.

This clonotype was observed at least ten times. V is TRBV6-5 and J is TRBJ2-1, with 12 bases that match TRBD2. With V trimmed by 2 bases and J by 9 bases, 5 bases remained unmatched. The CDR3 totals 15 residues. The germline gives CDR1 MNHEY, CDR2 SVGAGI. In DNA, the CDR3 is TGTGCCAGCAGTTACGAGACTAGCGGGGGATTTGAGCAGTTCTTC. Its protein product is CASSYETSGGFEQFF.

This clonotype was seen repeatedly, ten times or more. The chain uses TRBV12-3 or TRBV12-4 and TRBJ2-7, with D unresolved. Trimming cost V 5 bases and J 2 bases, with 13 bases left between them. The CDR3 contains 14 residues. CDR3 amino acids: CASSRPEVPYEQYV. The CDR3 bases are TGTGCCAGCAGTCGACCTGAAGTTCCCTACGAGCAGTACGTC.

The CDR3 DNA reads TGTGCCTGGAGTGGCCAGGGGAGGGTTCGAAATCAGCCCCAGCATTTT. This sequence encodes CAWSGQGRVRNQPQHF. V is TRBV30 and J is TRBJ1-5, with D tentatively TRBD1 (6 bases). The germline CDR1 and CDR2 sequences are GTSNPN and SVGIG (reference sequence). The CDR3 has 16 residues. Trimming stripped 1 base from V and 4 bases from J, with 17 bases between.

There are a few counts of this clonotype. The J gene is TRBJ2-1, the V gene TRBV7-9; a possible D gene is TRBD1 (6 bases). Germline assignment: CDR1 SEHNR and CDR2 FQNEAQ (reference sequence). The CDR3 extends over 14 amino acids. The V and J ends lost 3 bases and 8 bases respectively, with 14 bases between them. The CDR3 nucleotides read TGTGCCAGCAGCTTTGTCGCAGGGGATTATGAGCAGTTCTTC. It yields the protein CASSFVAGDYEQFF.

This clonotype was counted between two and nine times. The rearrangement joins TRBV27 to TRBJ2-2; unclear D gene. V lost 4 bases and J lost 4, with 7 bases in between. The CDR3 spans 13 residues. The germline gives CDR1 MNHEY, CDR2 SMNVEV (reference sequence). CDR3 DNA: TGTGCCAGCAGTTCGTTGGGCACCGGGGAGCTGTTTTTT. Its translation is CASSSLGTGELFF.

This clonotype was found a few times. The chain couples TRBV3-1 to TRBJ2-3; D ambiguous. CDR3 length: 15 amino acids. V was shortened by 6 bases and J by 6 bases, with 19 bases between the two germline ends. Germline values: CDR1 LGHDT, CDR2 YNNKEL (reference sequence). CDR3 loop: CASSLVAVAVDTQYF. CDR3 DNA: TGTGCCAGCAGTCTAGTAGCAGTGGCAGTTGATACGCAGTATTTT.

This clonotype was counted at least ten times. The CDR3 sequence: CASSPGVAETQYF. CDR3 sequence (DNA): TGTGCCAGCAGTCCGGGCGTGGCGGAGACCCAGTACTTC. The V gene is TRBV12-3 or TRBV12-4, the J gene TRBJ2-5; the D is unclear. V lost 5 bases and J lost 5, with 12 bases in between. The CDR3 runs to 13 residues.

The table lists this clonotype with a few counts. This sequence joins TRBV7-9 and TRBJ2-7; 8 bases fit TRBD1. Germline V CDR1 and CDR2: SEHNR, FQNEAQ (reference sequence). The CDR3 is 14 residues long. V was pared by 5 bases and J by 0 bases, with 3 bases of the junction left unmatched. The CDR3 DNA reads TGTGCCAGCAGCCGACAGGGGCACTCCTACGAGCAGTACTTC. Its protein product is CASSRQGHSYEQYF.

V usage is TRBV5-1 and J usage is TRBJ2-3, with unresolved D. The V end was cut by 6 bases, the J end by 3 bases, with 14 bases between. The CDR3 has 14 residues. Germline CDR1 SGHRS, CDR2 YFSETQ. The CDR3 bases are TGCGCCAGCACCACCGATCCCCGTACAGATACGCAGTATTTT. Translated: CASTTDPRTDTQYF. Combining the CDR3 with reference TRBV5-1 and TRBJ2-3 gives the whole variable domain KAGVTQTPRYLIKTRGQQVTLSCSPISGHRSVSWYQQTPGQGLQFLFEYFSETQRNKGNFPGRFSGRQFSNSRSEMNVSTLELGDSALYLCASTTDPRTDTQYFGPGTRLTVL.

This clonotype occurred a few times. The chain joins TRBV6-5 to TRBJ1-1; D is undetermined. CDR3 length equals 14 residues. The germline gives CDR1 MNHEY, CDR2 SVGAGI. V lost 4 bases, J lost 3 bases, and 12 bases lay in between. The CDR3 here is CASSSGLGDTEAFF. The DNA for the CDR3 is TGTGCCAGCAGTTCCGGTCTTGGAGACACTGAAGCTTTCTTT.

In its sample, this clonotype was seen a few times. The chain employs TRBV5-6 and TRBJ2-7; D unclear. Germline-derived CDR1 and CDR2 are SGHDT and YYEEEE. The CDR3 is made up of 11 amino acids. V was pared by 10 bases and J by 2 bases, with 10 bases between. The CDR3 spells CAGIKAYEQYV. CDR3 sequence (DNA): TGTGCCGGGATAAAGGCCTACGAGCAGTACGTC.

This clonotype was recorded a few times. The gene calls are TRBV20-1 and TRBJ1-4, with TRBD1 matching 7 bases. The trim removed 2 bases at V and 7 bases at J, leaving 7 bases unmatched. Looked up from germline, CDR1 is DFQATT and CDR2 is SNEGSKA (reference sequence). The CDR3 loop spans 14 amino acids. CDR3 region: CSARQGEQFEKLFF. CDR3 bases: TGCAGTGCTAGACAGGGGGAACAGTTTGAAAAACTGTTTTTT.

This clonotype was seen a few times. Here the CDR3 reads CASSWGGLNTEAFF. DNA for the CDR3: TGCGCCAGCAGCTGGGGGGGTCTGAACACTGAAGCTTTCTTT. The chain carries TRBV5-1 and TRBJ1-1; D perhaps matches TRBD1 (5 bases). The germline V and J ends were trimmed by 3 bases and 0 bases, with 9 bases remaining between them. The germline V gene encodes CDR1 SGHRS and CDR2 YFSETQ. This CDR3 region has 14 residues.

This rearrangement joins TRBV27 to TRBJ2-5; 12 bases match TRBD2. The length of the CDR3 is 17 residues. J was trimmed by 2 bases and V by 1 base; bases with no gene match: 5. CDR1 is MNHEY and CDR2 is SMNVEV in the germline V gene (reference sequence). CDR3 sequence: CASSLFGLAGTQETQYF. CDR3 coding DNA: TGTGCCAGCAGTTTATTCGGACTAGCGGGGACTCAAGAGACCCAGTACTTC.

This clonotype was counted many times. V is TRBV7-2 and J is TRBJ2-7; 7 nucleotides line up with TRBD2. V was clipped by 3 bases and J by 5 bases; unmatched bases: 10. Germline CDR1 SGHTA, CDR2 FQGNSA. The CDR3 is 15 residues long. CDR3 amino acids: CASSLASQRGNEQYF. The CDR3 DNA is TGTGCCAGCAGCTTGGCAAGCCAGCGGGGTAACGAGCAGTACTTC.

This rearrangement joins TRBV2 to TRBJ1-1, with D hard to call. Germline lookup yields CDR1 SNHLY and CDR2 FYNNEI. The V end lost 4 bases, the J end lost 5 bases, and 11 bases lay between the germline ends. CDR3 size: 13 residues. CDR3 coding DNA: TGTGCCAGCAGTGTGAGACAAAAGACTGAAGCTTTCTTT. Its protein is CASSVRQKTEAFF.

This clonotype has just a few counts. This chain links TRBV12-3 or TRBV12-4 with TRBJ1-5; 9 nucleotides line up with TRBD1. The CDR3 is made up of 13 amino acids. After removal of 6 bases from V and 9 bases from J, the junction contained 6 bases not matched to a gene. The CDR3 protein is CASSDRGFRPQHF. The CDR3 nucleotides read TGTGCCAGCAGCGACAGGGGGTTTCGGCCCCAGCATTTT.

The J gene is TRBJ2-2, the V gene TRBV27, with 13 nucleotides matching TRBD2. The trim removed 2 bases at V and 5 bases at J, leaving 2 bases unmatched. CDR1 is MNHEY, CDR2 SMNVEV, per germline (reference sequence). The CDR3 is made up of 16 amino acids. The CDR3, as DNA: TGTGCCAGCAGTTTAGGACTAGCGGGGGTGACCGGGGAGCTGTTTTTT. Amino acid sequence: CASSLGLAGVTGELFF.

The chain employs TRBV27 and TRBJ2-7, with 9 bases matching TRBD1. The V gene end was trimmed by 3 bases and the J gene end by 1 base; junction bases not matched to a gene: 7. This CDR3 is built from 16 residues. Germline V gives CDR1 MNHEY, CDR2 SMNVEV (reference sequence). CDR3 DNA: TGTGCCAGCAGTTTTGCCGGGACAGGGAGGTCCTACGAGCAGTACTTC. This gives the protein CASSFAGTGRSYEQYF.

This clonotype appeared a few times. The V gene is TRBV20-1, the J gene TRBJ1-6, with a tentative D call TRBD1 (6 bases). CDR1 and CDR2 from the germline V gene are DFQATT and SNEGSKA (reference sequence). Trimming cost V 6 bases and J 10 bases, with 25 bases left between them. This CDR3 comprises 16 residues. CDR3 in amino acids: CSAEPSQTFRGSPLHF. The CDR3 DNA reads TGCAGTGCCGAGCCTTCTCAGACATTCAGGGGATCACCCCTCCACTTT.